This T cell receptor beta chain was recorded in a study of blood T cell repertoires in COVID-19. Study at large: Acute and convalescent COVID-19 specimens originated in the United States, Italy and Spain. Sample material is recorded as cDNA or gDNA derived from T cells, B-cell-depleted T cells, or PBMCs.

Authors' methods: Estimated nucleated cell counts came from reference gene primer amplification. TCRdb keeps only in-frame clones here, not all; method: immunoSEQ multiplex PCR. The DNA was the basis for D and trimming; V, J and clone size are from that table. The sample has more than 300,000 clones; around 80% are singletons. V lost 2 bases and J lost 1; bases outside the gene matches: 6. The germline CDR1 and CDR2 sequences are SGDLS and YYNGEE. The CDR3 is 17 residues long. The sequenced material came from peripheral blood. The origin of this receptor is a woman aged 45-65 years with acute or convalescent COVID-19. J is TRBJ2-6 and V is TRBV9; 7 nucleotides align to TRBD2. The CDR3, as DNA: TGTGCCAGCAGCGTTGCGGGAGCTGGTTCTGGGGCCAACGTCCTGACTTTC. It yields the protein CASSVAGAGSGANVLTF. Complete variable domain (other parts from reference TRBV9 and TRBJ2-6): DSGVTQTPKHLITATGQRVTLRCSPRSGDLSVYWYQQSLDQGLQFLIQYYNGEERAKGNILERFSAQQFPDLHSELNLSSLELGDSALYFCASSVAGAGSGANVLTFGAGSRLTVL.